This is a list of T cell receptor beta chains from one sample in a study of blood T cell repertoires in COVID-19. Libraries were prepared by immunoSEQ multiplex PCR; TCRdb keeps only in-frame clonotypes and omits some of them. The sample consists of about 64,000 clones, approximately 70% of them appearing once. Specimen: PBMCs or T cells enriched from blood (not recorded which). Receptor source: a woman aged 60-75 years who had been exposed to COVID-19. CDR3s include the opening cysteine and the closing phenylalanine or tryptophan. The D gene is left open where the match is weak. A clone size is listed for some rows: how often the clone was seen (once, few, many), or a class if it is expanded.

cdr3_aa	cdr3_nt	d_call	cdr3_length	j_call	clone_size	v_call
CASSLTFQGEQYF	TGTGCCAGCAGCTTAACGTTCCAGGGGGAGCAGTACTTC	.	13	TRBJ2-7	.	TRBV7-3
CASGGTDQVNTEAFF	TGTGCCAGCGGGGGGACAGATCAAGTGAACACTGAAGCTTTCTTT	TRBD1	15	TRBJ1-1	.	TRBV9
CASSPGGEKLFF	TGCGCCAGCAGCCCAGGGGGAGAAAAACTGTTTTTT	TRBD1	12	TRBJ1-4	.	TRBV5-1
CASSLGAGGTDTQYF	TGTGCCAGCAGCTTAGGAGCGGGGGGCACAGATACGCAGTATTTT	TRBD2	15	TRBJ2-3	.	TRBV13
CASSQDMGGAYNEQFF	TGTGCCAGCAGCCAAGATATGGGGGGGGCCTACAATGAGCAGTTCTTC	TRBD2	16	TRBJ2-1	.	TRBV3-1/TRBV3-2
CAITGGNTDTQYF	TGTGCCATCACCGGCGGGAACACAGATACGCAGTATTTT	.	13	TRBJ2-3	.	TRBV10-3
CAWGQGANGYTF	TGTGCCTGGGGACAGGGGGCGAACGGCTACACCTTC	TRBD1	12	TRBJ1-2	.	TRBV30
CSVGRASETQYF	TGCAGCGTTGGCCGAGCTTCTGAGACCCAGTACTTC	.	12	TRBJ2-5	.	TRBV29-1
CAWSVTGNQPQHF	TGTGCCTGGAGTGTTACAGGGAATCAGCCCCAGCATTTT	.	13	TRBJ1-5	few	TRBV30
CASSPSGLGFGETQYF	TGTGCCAGCAGCCCCTCGGGACTAGGTTTTGGAGAGACCCAGTACTTC	TRBD2	16	TRBJ2-5	few	TRBV7-6
CATSVPGEGIQYF	TGTGCCACCAGTGTCCCCGGAGAGGGCATTCAGTACTTC	.	13	TRBJ2-4	.	TRBV24-1
CATSREQVLRDEQFF	TGTGCCACCAGCAGAGAACAGGTCCTGCGAGATGAGCAGTTCTTC	.	15	TRBJ2-1	.	TRBV15
CAWSGQSTNYGYTF	TGTGCCTGGAGTGGACAGAGTACTAACTATGGCTACACCTTC	.	14	TRBJ1-2	.	TRBV30
CASSLLVGWQPQHF	TGTGCCAGCAGCTTATTGGTGGGCTGGCAGCCCCAGCATTTT	.	14	TRBJ1-5	few	TRBV5-8
CAWSVPGQGANTIYF	TGTGCCTGGAGTGTACCAGGACAGGGGGCTAACACCATATATTTT	TRBD1	15	TRBJ1-3	.	TRBV30
CASSDGQGRTYNEQFF	TGTGCCAGCAGTGACGGGCAGGGGCGCACCTACAATGAGCAGTTCTTC	.	16	TRBJ2-1	.	TRBV6-4
CSVEDPGETQYF	TGCAGCGTTGAAGATCCCGGGGAGACCCAGTACTTC	.	12	TRBJ2-5	.	TRBV29-1
CASSRQAFGTGKMNTEAFF	TGTGCCAGCAGCAGACAAGCCTTTGGGACAGGAAAGATGAACACTGAAGCTTTCTTT	TRBD1	19	TRBJ1-1	.	TRBV28
CASSLGALSTDTQYF	TGTGCCAGCAGTTTAGGAGCGCTCAGCACAGATACGCAGTATTTT	.	15	TRBJ2-3	.	TRBV27
CASSVGGAGDEQFF	TGCGCCAGCAGCGTCGGGGGGGCCGGGGATGAGCAGTTCTTC	TRBD2	14	TRBJ2-1	.	TRBV5-1
CASSLGVLGGNTEAFF	TGCGCCAGCAGCTTGGGCGTTTTGGGGGGAAACACTGAAGCTTTCTTT	.	16	TRBJ1-1	.	TRBV5-1
CASINGGLNSRKLFF	TGTGCCAGCATAAACGGGGGGCTAAATTCGCGGAAACTGTTTTTT	.	15	TRBJ1-4	.	TRBV28
CASRIAGASYEQYF	TGCGCCAGCCGAATAGCGGGAGCCTCCTACGAGCAGTACTTC	TRBD2	14	TRBJ2-7	.	TRBV5-1
CASSHGGKPQHF	TGTGCCAGCAGCCACGGCGGGAAGCCCCAGCATTTT	.	12	TRBJ1-5	.	TRBV2
CASSLERGLANTNTGELFF	TGTGCCAGCAGCTTAGAACGCGGACTAGCGAATACGAACACCGGGGAGCTGTTTTTT	TRBD2	19	TRBJ2-2	few	TRBV11-2
CASSVGLAGANTGELFF	TGTGCCAGCAGCGTCGGACTAGCGGGGGCGAACACCGGGGAGCTGTTTTTT	TRBD2	17	TRBJ2-2	.	TRBV9
CASSLQGSYNSPLHF	TGTGCCAGCAGTTTGCAGGGCTCCTATAATTCACCCCTCCACTTT	.	15	TRBJ1-6	.	TRBV6-5
CASSGPGDTEAFF	TGTGCCAGTTCTGGACCGGGGGACACTGAAGCTTTCTTT	.	13	TRBJ1-1	.	TRBV19
CASSPALAGGRRGTDTQYF	TGTGCCAGCAGTCCGGCCTTAGCGGGGGGGAGGAGGGGCACAGATACGCAGTATTTT	TRBD2	19	TRBJ2-3	.	TRBV2
CASRPPGQGKDTQYF	TGTGCCAGCAGACCCCCTGGACAGGGGAAAGATACGCAGTATTTT	TRBD1	15	TRBJ2-3	.	TRBV6-5
CASSLTPGLAGTGELFF	TGTGCCAGCAGTTTAACCCCGGGACTAGCGGGCACCGGGGAGCTGTTTTTT	TRBD2	17	TRBJ2-2	.	TRBV27
CASSPGVWDYGYTF	TGTGCCAGCAGCCCAGGGGTATGGGACTATGGCTACACCTTC	.	14	TRBJ1-2	.	TRBV6-4
CAWTGSRRTEAFF	TGTGCCTGGACAGGGTCCCGAAGGACTGAAGCTTTCTTT	.	13	TRBJ1-1	.	TRBV30
CATSSTGGASDTQYF	TGTGCCACCAGCAGTACAGGGGGCGCTTCAGATACGCAGTATTTT	TRBD1	15	TRBJ2-3	.	TRBV15
CASNPGSAKNIQYF	TGTGCCAGCAATCCAGGGTCGGCCAAAAACATTCAGTACTTC	.	14	TRBJ2-4	.	TRBV6-5
CASSLDGATNEKLFF	TGTGCCAGCTCACTGGACGGGGCAACTAATGAAAAACTGTTTTTT	.	15	TRBJ1-4	few	TRBV18
CASRIIAGNQETQYF	TGCGCCAGCAGGATAATCGCGGGGAACCAAGAGACCCAGTACTTC	.	15	TRBJ2-5	.	TRBV23-1
CASSSIGQGRETQYF	TGCGCCAGCAGCTCAATAGGACAGGGGCGGGAGACCCAGTACTTC	TRBD1	15	TRBJ2-5	.	TRBV5-1
CSVVSGGGLNTEAFF	TGCAGCGTTGTCTCAGGGGGTGGCCTGAACACTGAAGCTTTCTTT	TRBD1	15	TRBJ1-1	.	TRBV29-1
CASTPGVTIYF	TGTGCCAGCACCCCGGGGGTCACCATATATTTT	.	11	TRBJ1-3	.	TRBV11-2
CASSPQTGFGYTF	TGCGCCAGCAGCCCGCAGACAGGGTTTGGCTACACCTTC	TRBD1	13	TRBJ1-2	.	TRBV5-1
CASSLKGGSWTGELFF	TGTGCCAGCAGTCTCAAGGGCGGGTCTTGGACCGGGGAGCTGTTTTTT	.	16	TRBJ2-2	.	TRBV14
CASSSGLQGGYGYTF	TGTGCCAGCAGTTCTGGACTGCAGGGAGGCTATGGCTACACCTTC	.	15	TRBJ1-2	.	TRBV7-9
CSVLQGGYTEAFF	TGCAGCGTATTACAGGGAGGGTACACTGAAGCTTTCTTT	.	13	TRBJ1-1	once	TRBV29-1
CASSLGAQGEQYF	TGTGCCAGCTCCTTGGGGGCCCAGGGGGAGCAGTACTTC	.	13	TRBJ2-7	.	TRBV27
CASSAGARRAGRETQYF	TGTGCCAGCAGCGCAGGCGCCCGACGTGCGGGGCGAGAGACCCAGTACTTC	.	17	TRBJ2-5	.	TRBV9
CASSQATGSRAQYF	TGCGCCAGCAGCCAAGCGACGGGGTCACGGGCCCAGTACTTC	.	14	TRBJ2-5	.	TRBV4-3
CASSQGRAGDIAKNIQYF	TGCGCCAGCAGCCAAGGAAGAGCGGGAGATATTGCCAAAAACATTCAGTACTTC	TRBD2	18	TRBJ2-4	.	TRBV4-3
CASSAGWGNQPQHF	TGTGCCAGCAGTGCCGGGTGGGGCAATCAGCCCCAGCATTTT	.	14	TRBJ1-5	.	TRBV25-1
CSASPGNQPQHF	TGCAGTGCTAGTCCGGGGAATCAGCCCCAGCATTTT	.	12	TRBJ1-5	.	TRBV20-1
CASSLVSTGPSSYNEQFF	TGTGCCAGCAGCTTAGTTTCTACAGGGCCGAGCTCCTACAATGAGCAGTTCTTC	.	18	TRBJ2-1	.	TRBV7-9
CASSYVGSTEAFF	TGTGCCAGCAGTTACGTCGGGAGTACTGAAGCTTTCTTT	.	13	TRBJ1-1	.	TRBV6-5
CASSQTRYGYTF	TGTGCCAGCAGCCAAACCCGGTATGGCTACACCTTC	.	12	TRBJ1-2	.	TRBV3-1/TRBV3-2
CASSPTSIAGELFF	TGTGCCAGCAGTCCGACTAGTATCGCCGGGGAGCTGTTTTTT	.	14	TRBJ2-2	few	TRBV6-2/TRBV6-3
CASSLAGAFTGELFF	TGTGCCAGCAGTTTAGCGGGGGCCTTCACCGGGGAGCTGTTTTTT	.	15	TRBJ2-2	once	TRBV28
CASSRAGSHQPQHF	TGTGCCAGCTCTCGGGCTGGGAGTCATCAGCCCCAGCATTTT	.	14	TRBJ1-5	.	TRBV18
CASRKTGASHSNQPQHF	TGTGCCAGCAGAAAGACAGGGGCATCGCATAGCAATCAGCCCCAGCATTTT	TRBD1	17	TRBJ1-5	.	TRBV28
CASSLFAVPSNQPQHF	TGTGCCAGCAGTTTATTTGCGGTCCCCTCGAATCAGCCCCAGCATTTT	.	16	TRBJ1-5	.	TRBV27
CASSQAGLDQETQYF	TGTGCCAGCAGCCAAGCTGGACTGGACCAAGAGACCCAGTACTTC	.	15	TRBJ2-5	.	TRBV4-2